Each of the 23 T cell receptor beta chains below was sequenced from the same sample in a study of blood T cells in healthy people across ages. A J-beta primer mix and a sample-barcoded 5' primer were used in a second PCR of about 6 to 12 cycles. Each CDR3 protein gets one entry after TCRdb re-called the 5' RACE reads with MiXCR. This table has around 1,600,000 distinct CDR3 sequences, under 55% appearing once. The sequenced sample was blood. The receptors shown here come from a young woman in good health.

This clonotype was counted ten times or more. The V call is TRBV3-1, the J call TRBJ1-2; D possibly corresponds to TRBD1 (5 bases). V was cut by 8 bases and J by 5 bases, with 21 bases left in between. The CDR3 sequence is 15 residues long. Germline V gene lookup returns CDR1 LGHDT and CDR2 YNNKEL (reference sequence). CDR3 DNA sequence: TGTGCCAGCTGCGATTTTTCAGGACAACGGTATGGCTACACCTTC. This encodes CASCDFSGQRYGYTF.

The chain is built from TRBV28 and TRBJ1-2, with TRBD1 as a possible D gene (6 bases). Germline V gene data show CDR1 as MDHEN and CDR2 as SYDVKM. V dropped 3 bases and J dropped 6 bases, with 14 bases sitting between them. This CDR3 has 14 residues. CDR3 sequence (DNA): TGTGCCAGCAGTTTGCGGGGGGGACATAATGGCTACACCTTC. The encoded protein is CASSLRGGHNGYTF.

The V and J genes are TRBV6-6 and TRBJ2-3; 9 bases agree with TRBD2. Trimming took 0 bases from V and 1 from J; bases not matched to a gene: 5. The germline V gene has CDR1 MNHNY and CDR2 SVGAGI (reference sequence). The CDR3 contains 17 residues. The DNA for the CDR3 is TGTGCCAGCAGTTACTCGTCGGCTAGCGGGGGCACAGATACGCAGTATTTT. It translates to CASSYSSASGGTDTQYF.

The chain joins TRBV21-1 to TRBJ2-7; TRBD1, the D gene given by the table, was not confirmed from the DNA. TRBV21-1 constitutes a pseudogene. The CDR3 covers 16 residues. The DNA of the CDR3 is TGTGCCAGCAGCAAAATGGTACAGGACAGTTCCTACGAGCAGTACTTC. Protein product: CASSKMVQDSSYEQYF.

J is TRBJ2-1 and V is TRBV2, with a weak D call TRBD2 (6 bases). The V and J ends lost 0 bases and 2 bases respectively, with 11 bases between them. This CDR3 spans 16 amino acids. Germline V gene data show CDR1 as SNHLY and CDR2 as FYNNEI. The CDR3 loop reads CASSEAGRPPYNEQFF. The CDR3 DNA sequence: TGTGCCAGCAGTGAAGCCGGGAGACCCCCCTACAATGAGCAGTTCTTC.

This chain links TRBV7-3 with TRBJ2-1; D tentatively fits TRBD1 or TRBD2 (6 bases each). V was trimmed by 5 bases and J by 8 bases, leaving 19 bases between them. The CDR3 covers 15 residues. In germline, CDR1 is SGHTA, CDR2 FQGTGA. CDR3 amino acids: CASSVGGTQVDEQFF. The CDR3 DNA follows: TGTGCCAGCAGCGTAGGGGGGACTCAAGTAGATGAGCAGTTCTTC.

The rearrangement uses TRBV2 and TRBJ2-1; 9 positions agree with TRBD2. The CDR3 extends over 16 amino acids. V shed 2 bases, J shed 9 bases, and the junction held 11 bases outside the gene matches. The germline V gene has CDR1 SNHLY and CDR2 FYNNEI. For the CDR3, the DNA is TGTGCCAGCAGTGAAAGAGTCGCGGGGGGGTACGGTGAGCAGTTCTTC. This codes for CASSERVAGGYGEQFF. Full variable domain (remainder filled in from reference TRBV2 and TRBJ2-1): EPEVTQTPSHQVTQMGQEVILRCVPISNHLYFYWYRQILGQKVEFLVSFYNNEISEKSEIFDDQFSVERPDGSNFTLKIRSTKLEDSAMYFCASSERVAGGYGEQFFGPGTRLTVL.

The V call is TRBV7-2, the J call TRBJ1-2; possible D gene TRBD1, 6 bases. The CDR3 is 14 amino acids. Per germline, CDR1 SGHTA and CDR2 FQGNSA. Trimming removed 6 bases at V and 8 bases at J, with 19 bases between. CDR3 coding DNA: TGTGCCAGCAGTTCGACCCCGCAGGGGCCAGGCTACACCTTC. Translated: CASSSTPQGPGYTF.

The chain joins TRBV27 to TRBJ2-1; 8 nucleotides line up with TRBD2. The V gene end was trimmed by 1 base and the J gene end by 5 bases; junction bases not matched to a gene: 10. This CDR3 has 17 amino acids. Germline lookup yields CDR1 MNHEY and CDR2 SMNVEV (reference sequence). This chain's CDR3 is CASSLLIRTSRDNEQFF. In DNA, the CDR3 is TGTGCCAGCAGTTTATTGATCCGGACTAGCAGGGACAATGAGCAGTTCTTC.

The gene calls are TRBV20-1 and TRBJ2-3, with 9 bases identical to TRBD2. The CDR3 is made up of 15 amino acids. The trim removed 6 bases at V and 4 bases at J, leaving 11 bases unmatched. Germline V lookup: CDR1 DFQATT, CDR2 SNEGSKA (reference sequence). In DNA form, the CDR3 reads TGCAGTGCGGAGCCAGGCGGGGGGGCGTCAGATACGCAGTATTTT. This sequence encodes CSAEPGGGASDTQYF.

The rearrangement uses TRBV20-1 and TRBJ1-1, with no clear D. The V gene's germline CDR1 is DFQATT and CDR2 SNEGSKA (reference sequence). Deletions cut 1 base from V and 3 bases from J, with 15 bases between. The length of the CDR3 is 15 residues. Here the CDR3 reads CSARVIKGAHTEAFF. The CDR3 coding sequence is TGCAGTGCTAGAGTGATCAAGGGAGCTCACACTGAAGCTTTCTTT.

This clonotype was seen more than once but under ten times. The chain joins TRBV29-1 to TRBJ2-5; D uncertain. This CDR3 is 12 amino acids long. V was trimmed by 3 bases and J by 0 bases, leaving 5 bases between them. The germline CDR1 and CDR2 sequences are SQVTM and ANQGSEA. The CDR3 region is CSVEGDQETQYF. As DNA, the CDR3 is TGCAGCGTTGAGGGTGACCAAGAGACCCAGTACTTC.

The chain uses TRBV6-5 and TRBJ2-2; tentative D call: TRBD1 (5 bases). The DNA matches TRBJ1-1 better at its end, which makes the J call doubtful. CDR1 is MNHEY and CDR2 is SVGAGI in the germline V gene. The CDR3 runs 16 residues. This CDR3 is CASIERGDPRVYRAFF. The CDR3, as DNA: TGTGCCAGCATCGAACGGGGGGACCCACGCGTATATAGAGCTTTCTTT.

The chain joins TRBV30 to TRBJ2-5; 12 positions match TRBD2. From germline, CDR1 is GTSNPN and CDR2 SVGIG (reference sequence). The CDR3 consists of 16 residues. Trimming removed 3 bases from V and 11 bases from J; junction bases left unmatched: 16. CDR3 in amino acids: CAWRAGLAGRYGEQYF. The CDR3 DNA is TGTGCCTGGAGAGCTGGACTAGCGGGACGGTACGGGGAGCAGTACTTC.

This clonotype showed up many times. This chain uses TRBV12-3 or TRBV12-4 with TRBJ1-2, with 7 bases fitting TRBD1. The length of the CDR3 is 13 residues. Trimming took 6 bases from V and 4 from J; bases not matched to a gene: 5. The DNA of the CDR3 is TGTGCCAGCAGCCCTACAGGGGCCTATGGCTACACCTTC. Translated: CASSPTGAYGYTF.

This clonotype has a handful of counts. The J gene is TRBJ1-6, the V gene TRBV7-2, with D perhaps TRBD1 (5 bases). Germline V gives CDR1 SGHTA, CDR2 FQGNSA. The CDR3 has 17 amino acids. The V end was cut by 5 bases, the J end by 0 bases, with 14 bases between. CDR3 bases: TGTGCCAGCAGCCTGACAGTCCGGAGCTCCTATAATTCACCCCTCCACTTT. This encodes CASSLTVRSSYNSPLHF.

The V and J genes are TRBV15 and TRBJ2-3; 10 bases fit TRBD2. V was pared by 6 bases and J by 4 bases, with 4 bases of the junction left unmatched. The CDR3 is 14 residues long. CDR1 is LNHNV, CDR2 YYDKDF, per germline (reference sequence). The CDR3 here is CATSGLADSDTQYF. DNA of the CDR3: TGTGCCACCAGTGGACTAGCGGACTCAGATACGCAGTATTTT.

The V call is TRBV27, the J call TRBJ2-1; 9 bases match TRBD1. J lost 4 bases, V lost 2 bases, and 3 bases had no gene match. The CDR3 contains 15 residues. Germline CDR1 is MNHEY and CDR2 is SMNVEV (reference sequence). In nucleotides, the CDR3 is TGTGCCAGCAGTTTAGTCGGACAGGGGTACAATGAGCAGTTCTTC. This translates into CASSLVGQGYNEQFF.

The chain carries TRBV4-3 and TRBJ1-1; unclear D gene. The CDR3 sequence is 13 residues long. Deletions cut 3 bases from V and 3 bases from J, with 8 bases between. The germline V gene has CDR1 LGHNA and CDR2 YSLEER. The CDR3 region is CASSQETYTEAFF. For the CDR3, the DNA is TGCGCCAGCAGCCAGGAAACCTACACTGAAGCTTTCTTT.

V usage is TRBV20-1 and J usage is TRBJ1-5; D is uncertain. The CDR3 length is 15 residues. V dropped 0 bases and J dropped 2 bases, with 11 bases sitting between them. The germline CDR1 and CDR2 sequences are DFQATT and SNEGSKA (reference sequence). CDR3 residues: CSAREGGAGNQPQHF. The CDR3 DNA reads as TGCAGTGCTAGAGAGGGCGGAGCGGGCAATCAGCCCCAGCATTTT.

The chain uses TRBV5-1 and TRBJ2-7; a weak D match, TRBD2 (6 bases). CDR3 length: 15 amino acids. Germline V gene lookup returns CDR1 SGHRS and CDR2 YFSETQ. V lost 3 bases and J lost 7, with 20 bases in between. The CDR3 nucleotides read TGCGCCAGCAGCTCGGACGGGGACTCCTACAATGAGCAGTACTTC. Its protein is CASSSDGDSYNEQYF.

This clonotype was detected a few times. A read error is possible here, since a much larger clone lies one base away. The CDR3 is CASSLGPNNEQYF. Written as DNA, the CDR3 is TGTGCCAGCAGCTTAGGGCCAAACAATGAGCAGTACTTC. The chain uses TRBV7-2 and TRBJ2-5; the D is unclear. The length of the CDR3 is 13 residues. Deletions cut 1 base from V and 11 bases from J, with 14 bases between. Per the germline V gene, CDR1 is SGHTA and CDR2 is FQGNSA.

V usage is TRBV2 and J usage is TRBJ2-7, with no clear D. V was clipped by 9 bases and J by 5 bases, with 17 bases between them. The CDR3 extends over 13 amino acids. CDR1 and CDR2 from the germline V gene are SNHLY and FYNNEI. In DNA form, the CDR3 reads TGTGCCAGTCTCCGCAACCTGGGGAACGAGCAGTACTTC. Its translation: CASLRNLGNEQYF.